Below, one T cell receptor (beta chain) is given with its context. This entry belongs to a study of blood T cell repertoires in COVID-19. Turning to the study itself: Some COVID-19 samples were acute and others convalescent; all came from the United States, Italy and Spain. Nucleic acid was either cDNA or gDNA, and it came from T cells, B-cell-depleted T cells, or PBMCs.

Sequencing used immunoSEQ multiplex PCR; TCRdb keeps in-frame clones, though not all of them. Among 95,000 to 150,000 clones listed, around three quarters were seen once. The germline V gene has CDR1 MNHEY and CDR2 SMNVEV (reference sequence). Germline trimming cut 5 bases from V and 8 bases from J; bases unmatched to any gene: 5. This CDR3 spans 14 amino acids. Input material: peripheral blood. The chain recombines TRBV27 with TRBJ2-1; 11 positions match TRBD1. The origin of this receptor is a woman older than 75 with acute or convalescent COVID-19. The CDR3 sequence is CASSQDRGHDEQFF. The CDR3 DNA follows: TGTGCCAGCAGTCAGGACAGGGGGCATGATGAGCAGTTCTTC.